This entry is about one T cell receptor beta chain. Its antigen target is currently unknown. No qualities accompany the bases; no much larger clone lies one base away. The data stem from a study of Graves' ophthalmopathy and Graves' hyperthyroidism listed by TCRdb under 2018. With respect to the entire study: A patient counted as having stable hyperthyroidism if there was no progression to ophthalmopathy within 18 months of follow-up. The study used signatures of the TCR beta repertoire to tell Graves' ophthalmopathy apart from Graves' hyperthyroidism and to predict which patients would progress to ophthalmopathy. In total, 120 to 150 blood samples were TCR-sequenced: some 43 ophthalmopathy, 75 hyperthyroidism and around 17 hyperthyroidism-to-ophthalmopathy patients. To explore V-J signatures that distinguish ophthalmopathy from hyperthyroidism, a discovery set of 100 patients was enrolled, made up of 43 with ophthalmopathy and roughly 57 with stable hyperthyroidism. An independent validation cohort comprised about 20 hyperthyroidism patients and 15 to 17 patients who later progressed from hyperthyroidism to ophthalmopathy. T-cell repertoires of thyroid tissue and blood were compared in over five hyperthyroidism patients. Following sampling, methimazole starting at 30 mg daily was administered to hyperthyroidism patients, and high-dose intravenous methylprednisolone was administered to ophthalmopathy patients.

Relative to germline, V is 1 base shorter and J is 5 bases shorter, with 11 bases between their ends. Per the germline V gene (reference sequence), SEHNR is the CDR1 and FQNEAQ is the CDR2. Including the terminal cysteine and phenylalanine, the CDR3 comprises 14 residues. The DNA shown is the 42-base CDR3, in frame from base 1. Hyperthyroidism patients were newly diagnosed, were aged 18 to 65 years, and had a disease duration under 2 months. Patients with other autoimmune diseases, uncontrolled infections, pregnancy or lactation were excluded from the study. Diagnosis relied on clinical symptoms, serum thyroxine, TRAb, thyroid ultrasound and orbital computed tomography. Trizol reagent was used to extract the total RNA, and its quality was then checked on an Agilent 2100 Bioanalyzer. General conclusions and limits of the study: Among expanded thyroid clonotypes with frequency above 0.001, most also showed up in blood, which suggests that blood repertoires may reflect the thyroid immune response. In validation, the model predicted ophthalmopathy progression with about 70% sensitivity and roughly 72% specificity; eleven to twelve predicted patients were CT-confirmed with GO in a median of approximately 6.5 months. The 13-signature model separated ophthalmopathy from stable hyperthyroidism with approximately 90% sensitivity and about 81% specificity in cross-validation, and 80%/75% in the test set. No statistical method was used to set the sample size in advance, and the investigators knew which group each participant was assigned to.

For repertoire sequencing, the TCR beta CDR3 regions were amplified from RNA transcripts. HTBI primers and the Qiagen OneStep RT-PCR kit were used in a first-round RT-PCR, which was followed by a second-round multiplex PCR, size selection and purification. Libraries were sequenced on an Illumina HiSeq2000 using paired-end 100 bp reads. On the study's bioinformatics: SOAPnuke was used to process the reads, removing any read that contained adapters or uncalled bases, had a mean Phred below 15, or lacked an exact match to the constant primer or identifier. High-quality paired reads were merged with COPE v1.2.5. Unique nucleotide sequences were defined as clonotypes and aligned to IMGT TRB V, D and J references using MiTCR v1.1. Only V-J combinations with frequency above 0.0001 were analysed, covering 99.2% of repertoires. For each V-J combination, a TCR clonal expansion and chaos score was defined as F50 clonal expansion divided by the chaos observed in the TCRdist matrix. Features were reduced by Welch's t-statistics and random forest to approximately 12 V-J combinations, which fed a naive Bayes classifier. The Morisita-Horn index was used to measure how similar the thyroid and blood repertoires were. Using fastp trimming at Q25 and MiXCR clonotype assembly, TCRdb reanalyzed the public sequencing data and kept in-frame beta chains. Merged by CDR3 protein, the rows form single entries marked with the most common genes and DNA. None of the V and J calls come from the authors' own analysis; TCRdb made them. Present in this sample are 560,000 or so distinct CDR3 sequences, approximately 37% of which were seen just once. The ten most abundant clones make up around 4% of the sample.

The TCR originated in an adult man with Graves' hyperthyroidism. This receptor chain uses TRBV7-9 and TRBJ2-5; the D region possibly corresponds to TRBD1 (5 bases align). Sequenced material: peripheral blood or thyroid tissue (not recorded which). The CDR3 here reads CASSLGDRWETQYF. The nucleotide sequence is TGTGCCAGCAGCTTAGGAGACAGATGGGAGACCCAGTACTTC.